The 15 T cell receptor beta chains in this list originate from one sample, sequenced in a study of shared clonotypes between healthy human individuals. The repertoire was sequenced with immunoSEQ multiplex PCR; TCRdb's copy has only in-frame clones and lacks some. Here the sample spans around 2.1 million clones, approximately 96% being singletons. The sequenced sample was naive CD4+ T cells sorted from blood. The sample's subset: CD45RA+ positively selected. These receptor sequences come from a man younger than 35 in good health.

V is TRBV5-6 and J is TRBJ1-2; TRBD1 aligns across 9 bases. Germline-derived CDR1 and CDR2 are SGHDT and YYEEEE. There are 17 residues in the CDR3. J gave up 7 bases and V 0 bases, and 13 bases lay outside the gene matches. This chain's CDR3 is CASSLVAGQGQVFGYTF. The CDR3 coding sequence is TGTGCCAGCAGCTTGGTAGCCGGACAGGGGCAAGTCTTTGGCTACACCTTC.

The chain links TRBV6-6 to TRBJ2-7, with D possibly TRBD1 on 6 matching bases. CDR1 is MNHNY, CDR2 SVGAGI, per germline (reference sequence). Between the trimmed V and J ends, which lost 2 bases and 3 bases, there was a span of 17 bases. The CDR3 has 16 amino acids. CDR3 loop: CASSYGTTPNFYEQYF. The DNA of the CDR3 is TGTGCCAGCAGTTACGGGACAACACCGAATTTCTACGAGCAGTACTTC.

Details on this clone: At the DNA level, this CDR3 is encoded by other sequences in the same sample as well. The rearrangement links TRBV5-1 to TRBJ1-1, with a weak D call TRBD1 (5 bases). Trimming shortened V by 4 bases and J by 1 base, and 8 bases separated the two germline ends. The CDR3 is made up of 13 amino acids. Germline lookup yields CDR1 SGHRS and CDR2 YFSETQ. The CDR3 region has the DNA TGCGCCAGCAGCGCTGGGACGAACACTGAAGCTTTCTTT. This translates into CASSAGTNTEAFF.

The chain recombines TRBV9 with TRBJ2-1; tentatively, D is TRBD1 or TRBD2 (6 bases each). Germline CDR1 SGDLS, CDR2 YYNGEE. There are 16 residues in the CDR3. Trimming removed 4 bases from V and 1 base from J, with 15 bases in between. The DNA for the CDR3 is TGTGCCAGCAGCCCTCTCGCGGGACATTCCTACAATGAGCAGTTCTTC. It translates to CASSPLAGHSYNEQFF.

The rearrangement links TRBV28 to TRBJ1-1; D is unresolved. Trimming stripped 5 bases from V and 3 bases from J, with 10 bases between. Germline V gene data show CDR1 as MDHEN and CDR2 as SYDVKM. There are 13 residues in the CDR3. CDR3 protein: CASSRRWDTEAFF. The CDR3 coding sequence is TGTGCCAGCAGTCGTCGATGGGACACTGAAGCTTTCTTT.

V is TRBV19 and J is TRBJ2-5, with TRBD1 matching over 10 bases. CDR1 is LNHDA, CDR2 SQIVND, per germline (reference sequence). The CDR3 is made up of 16 amino acids. Trimming at V came to 6 bases and at J to 4 bases, leaving 11 bases not matched to a gene. CDR3 DNA sequence: TGTGCCAGTAGAACGCAGACAGGGGGCTTTGGAGAGACCCAGTACTTC. It specifies CASRTQTGGFGETQYF.

The chain couples TRBV5-6 to TRBJ1-4; D is unresolved. Germline-derived CDR1 and CDR2 are SGHDT and YYEEEE. The CDR3 has 13 amino acids. Trimming took off 2 bases at V and 8 bases at J, with 10 bases between the two ends. Written as DNA, the CDR3 is TGTGCCAGCAGCTTCTCCGGGGAAGAAAAACTGTTTTTT. Its translation: CASSFSGEEKLFF.

A word on this clone: One end of the junction does not line up with germline, which may come from a read error. This rearrangement joins TRBV7-7 to TRBJ1-5; D may be TRBD1 (6 bases). In germline, CDR1 is SSHAT, CDR2 FNYEAQ (reference sequence). The length of the CDR3 is 14 residues. The CDR3 coding sequence is TGTGCTAGCAGCTGGGACATCTCCTATCAGCCCCAGCATTTT. This sequence encodes CASSWDISYQPQHF.

This chain joins TRBV19 and TRBJ1-6; tentative D call: TRBD1 (6 bases). The V and J ends lost 3 bases and 2 bases respectively, with 11 bases between them. The CDR3 contains 16 residues. Germline V lookup: CDR1 LNHDA, CDR2 SQIVND (reference sequence). The CDR3 loop is CASSISGATYNSPLHF. The CDR3 DNA reads as TGTGCCAGTAGTATCTCAGGGGCGACCTATAATTCACCCCTCCACTTT.

This rearrangement joins TRBV5-4 to TRBJ2-7; D possibly corresponds to TRBD2 (6 bases). V gave up 0 bases and J gave up 2 bases, with 12 bases separating them. Germline lookup yields CDR1 SGHNT and CDR2 YYREEE (reference sequence). CDR3 length equals 15 residues. The CDR3 is CASSLAGRMAYEQYF. The CDR3 bases are TGTGCCAGCAGCTTGGCGGGGAGGATGGCCTACGAGCAGTACTTC.

The sample holds one count of this clone. The chain couples TRBV19 to TRBJ2-1; D possibly corresponds to TRBD2 (6 bases). This CDR3 region has 15 residues. Trimming took 5 bases from V and 2 from J, leaving 13 bases between them. Germline V lookup: CDR1 LNHDA, CDR2 SQIVND (reference sequence). The CDR3 loop reads CASSPGRGTYNEQFF. CDR3 DNA sequence: TGTGCCAGTAGTCCCGGGCGGGGAACCTACAATGAGCAGTTCTTC.

The V gene is TRBV11-2, the J gene TRBJ2-7; D possibly corresponds to TRBD1 (5 bases). The CDR3 loop spans 14 amino acids. Per germline, CDR1 SGHAT and CDR2 FQNNGV. The V end lost 6 bases, the J end lost 0 bases, and 12 bases lay between the germline ends. The CDR3 coding sequence is TGTGCCAGCAGGACTGACAGAAGCTCCTACGAGCAGTACTTC. It yields the protein CASRTDRSSYEQYF.

The J gene is TRBJ1-1, the V gene TRBV29-1; D uncertain. This CDR3 comprises 12 residues. Between the trimmed V and J ends, which lost 0 bases and 5 bases, there was a span of 7 bases. Germline CDR1 reads SQVTM; CDR2 reads ANQGSEA. CDR3 in DNA: TGCAGCGTTGAAGAGAAGGCGACTGAAGCTTTCTTT. Its protein is CSVEEKATEAFF.

The chain has TRBV9 and TRBJ1-4; TRBD1 matches 9 bases. The CDR3 runs to 15 residues. Germline CDR1 reads SGDLS; CDR2 reads YYNGEE. V dropped 3 bases and J dropped 5; count of bases not matched to a gene: 5. DNA for the CDR3: TGTGCCAGCAGCGCGGGGGGGACAGGGAATGAAAAACTGTTTTTT. It translates to CASSAGGTGNEKLFF.

A single count supports this clone. The rearrangement joins TRBV30 to TRBJ1-2; no firm D call. The germline V gene encodes CDR1 GTSNPN and CDR2 SVGIG (reference sequence). This CDR3 is 11 amino acids long. V lost 3 bases to trimming and J lost 6 bases, with 8 bases between them. CDR3 sequence: CAWSAINGYTF. CDR3 bases: TGTGCCTGGAGCGCCATTAATGGCTACACCTTC.